The clone carrying this T cell receptor beta chain was seen a few times. The antigen is unknown. The method was immunoSEQ multiplex PCR; TCRdb's version includes in-frame clones alone and lacks a portion of them. The sample holds over 5,500 clones, approximately 22% seen once. The V and J ends lost 6 bases and 10 bases, in that order; junction bases with no gene match: 5. Germline CDR1 reads MRHNA; CDR2 reads SNTAGT. This CDR3 contains 11 residues. The data belong to a study of T cells in localized non-small cell lung cancer. Points from the study as a whole: Adjacent uninvolved lung had the highest clonality, suggesting focused antigen responses.

The source of this sequence is a man aged 40 to 70 with stage III squamous cell lung carcinoma. This rearrangement joins TRBV6-4 to TRBJ1-2, with TRBD1 matching 7 bases. Specimen: lung tumor tissue, collected before any cancer treatment. The CDR3 bases are TGTGCCAGCAGCCCCGGGACAGACTACACCTTC. It codes for CASSPGTDYTF.